This entry lists 17 T cell receptor beta chains sequenced from one sample in a study of T cell responses to AZD1222 COVID-19 vaccine. Sequenced by immunoSEQ multiplex PCR; TCRdb stores in-frame clones only, minus some. Among 90,000 to 120,000 clones listed, around 90% were seen once. The sequencing used peripheral blood, collected on day 0 of AZD1222 vaccination. Source of these receptors: an adult in good health.

This chain links TRBV7-7 with TRBJ2-1; weak D call: TRBD2 (5 bases). Trimming removed 1 base from V and 2 bases from J, with 9 bases in between. The germline CDR1 and CDR2 sequences are SSHAT and FNYEAQ (reference sequence). The CDR3 consists of 15 residues. The CDR3 region is CASSLEGGPYNEQFF. In DNA form, the CDR3 reads TGTGCCAGCAGCTTAGAAGGCGGGCCCTACAATGAGCAGTTCTTC.

V and J are TRBV4-3 and TRBJ2-1; D remains unclear. Deletions cut 6 bases from V and 6 bases from J, with 12 bases between. Per germline, CDR1 LGHNA and CDR2 YSLEER. The CDR3 runs 13 residues. The DNA for the CDR3 is TGCGCCAGCAGTGGACGGGCTTTCAATGAGCAGTTCTTC. Translation: CASSGRAFNEQFF.

V gene TRBV9 combines with J gene TRBJ1-6, with D perhaps TRBD1 (6 bases). CDR3 length: 15 residues. From germline, CDR1 is SGDLS and CDR2 YYNGEE. The V gene lost 0 bases and the J gene lost 7 bases, with 11 bases spanning the gap. The CDR3 DNA reads TGTGCCAGCAGCGTAGCACACAGGGCAAATTCACCCCTCCACTTT. It translates to CASSVAHRANSPLHF.

V gene TRBV12-3 or TRBV12-4 combines with J gene TRBJ2-7, with D possibly TRBD1 on 6 matching bases. Trimming removed 2 bases at V and 1 base at J, with 6 bases between. The CDR3 has 13 residues. This chain's CDR3 is CASSLRGSYEQYF. CDR3 DNA: TGTGCCAGCAGTTTAAGGGGGTCCTACGAGCAGTACTTC.

The chain joins TRBV11-2 to TRBJ1-2; D unclear. The germline V and J ends were trimmed by 3 bases and 3 bases, with 8 bases remaining between them. Germline values: CDR1 SGHAT, CDR2 FQNNGV. The CDR3 runs 13 residues. CDR3 amino acids: CASSFVRYYGYTF. The CDR3 nucleotides are TGTGCCAGCAGCTTTGTTAGATACTATGGCTACACCTTC.

The chain links TRBV12-3 or TRBV12-4 to TRBJ2-2, with 8 nucleotides matching TRBD1. The V and J ends lost 5 bases and 7 bases, in that order; junction bases with no gene match: 3. This CDR3 is built from 13 residues. The CDR3 protein is CASSRGQVGELFF. DNA of the CDR3: TGTGCCAGCAGTAGGGGACAGGTCGGGGAGCTGTTTTTT.

V is TRBV15 and J is TRBJ2-7; a weak D match, TRBD2 (7 bases). The CDR3 length is 15 residues. Germline V CDR1 and CDR2: LNHNV, YYDKDF (reference sequence). Between the trimmed V and J ends, which lost 3 bases and 4 bases, there was a span of 16 bases. CDR3 protein: CATSRGGQRGYEQYF. DNA for the CDR3: TGTGCCACCAGCAGGGGGGGGCAGCGGGGTTACGAGCAGTACTTC.

This sequence joins TRBV27 and TRBJ1-2; D remains unclear. V lost 1 base and J 4 bases, leaving 13 bases between the germline ends. The CDR3 extends over 15 amino acids. Germline V CDR1 and CDR2: MNHEY, SMNVEV (reference sequence). In DNA form, the CDR3 reads TGTGCCAGCAGTTTATTAAGCTCGGGTAGCTATGGCTACACCTTC. Its protein product is CASSLLSSGSYGYTF.

The genes are TRBV28 and TRBJ1-3, with D possibly being TRBD1 (5 bases). This CDR3 has 14 residues. Trimming took off 3 bases at V and 3 bases at J, with 9 bases between the two ends. Germline assignment: CDR1 MDHEN and CDR2 SYDVKM. The CDR3 DNA is TGTGCCAGCAGTTTTAGGGGCAATGGAAACACCATATATTTT. Encoded protein: CASSFRGNGNTIYF.

J is TRBJ1-1 and V is TRBV18, with TRBD1 as a possible D gene (6 bases). The CDR3 sequence is 16 residues long. Looked up from germline, CDR1 is KGHSH and CDR2 is LQKENI. V gave up 4 bases and J gave up 0 bases, with 15 bases separating them. The chain's CDR3 is CASSLNRASMNTEAFF. In nucleotides, the CDR3 is TGTGCCAGCTCACTGAACAGGGCCTCTATGAACACTGAAGCTTTCTTT.

The chain couples TRBV5-4 to TRBJ1-1, with D unresolved. The CDR3 has 13 amino acids. V was clipped by 0 bases and J by 1 base, with 4 bases between them. The germline V gene has CDR1 SGHNT and CDR2 YYREEE (reference sequence). As DNA, the CDR3 is TGTGCCAGCAGCTTGGAGAGGAACACTGAAGCTTTCTTT. Amino acid sequence: CASSLERNTEAFF.

The chain links TRBV3-1 (or the pseudogene TRBV3-2) to TRBJ2-5; no reliable D call. The CDR3 consists of 11 residues. Germline CDR1 and CDR2: LGHDT and YNNKEL (reference sequence). V was cut by 6 bases and J by 5 bases, with 7 bases left in between. This chain's CDR3 is CASRSTETQYF. In DNA form, the CDR3 reads TGTGCCAGCAGAAGTACCGAGACCCAGTACTTC.

This chain connects TRBV28 to TRBJ2-7; D not certain. This CDR3 is 14 amino acids long. Germline V gene data show CDR1 as MDHEN and CDR2 as SYDVKM. The V end was cut by 6 bases, the J end by 2 bases, with 14 bases between. CDR3 sequence reads: CASRRLLGTYEQYF. The CDR3, as DNA: TGTGCCAGCAGAAGACTCTTGGGGACCTACGAGCAGTACTTC.

The genes are TRBV28 and TRBJ2-1; D is undetermined. The germline V and J ends were trimmed by 8 bases and 6 bases, with 20 bases remaining between them. CDR1 is MDHEN, CDR2 SYDVKM, per germline. The CDR3 has 15 residues. The CDR3 nucleotides read TGTGCCAGCCCCTCGAGTAGAGGTGGGTCCAATGAGCAGTTCTTC. As protein: CASPSSRGGSNEQFF. The variable domain in full, with the rest retrieved from reference TRBV28 and TRBJ2-1, is DVKVTQSSRYLVKRTGEKVFLECVQDMDHENMFWYRQDPGLGLRLIYFSYDVKMKEKGDIPEGYSVSREKKERFSLILESASTNQTSMYLCASPSSRGGSNEQFFGPGTRLTVL.

The V and J genes are TRBV9 and TRBJ1-3, with no clear D. This CDR3 is built from 17 residues. Looked up from germline, CDR1 is SGDLS and CDR2 is YYNGEE. V shed 0 bases and J shed 0 bases, with 13 bases lying between them. Here the CDR3 DNA reads TGTGCCAGCAGCGTAGCAGGCCTCCAAGACTCTGGAAACACCATATATTTT. Its translation is CASSVAGLQDSGNTIYF.

This chain uses TRBV4-2 with TRBJ2-2; 12 bases align to TRBD2. J lost 0 bases, V lost 4 bases, and 12 bases had no gene match. The CDR3 sequence is 20 residues long. Germline CDR1 LGHNA, CDR2 YNFKEQ. The CDR3 DNA reads TGTGCCAGCAGCCCTCTGGGGGGACTAGCGGGTATCCCGAACACCGGGGAGCTGTTTTTT. Amino acids: CASSPLGGLAGIPNTGELFF.

Here the CDR3 reads CASWPPGTKSYNEQFF. CDR3 nucleotide sequence: TGTGCCAGCTGGCCACCGGGAACAAAATCCTACAATGAGCAGTTCTTC. The rearrangement links TRBV28 to TRBJ2-1, with D maybe TRBD2 (5 bases). CDR1 is MDHEN and CDR2 is SYDVKM in the germline V gene. V was shortened by 8 bases and J by 1 base, with 18 bases between the two germline ends. This CDR3 is built from 16 residues.